This T cell receptor beta chain was identified during a study of early T cells in non-severe SARS-CoV-2 infection (dated by TCRdb to the early 2020s). Study-level background: Because TCR sequencing relied on bulk RNA taken from unsorted whole blood, pairing of alpha and beta chains was not possible.

CDR1 MNHEY and CDR2 SMNVEV are derived from the germline V gene (reference sequence). Trimmed from V: 6 bases; trimmed from J: 3 bases; junction bases lacking a gene match: 6. The CDR3 has 15 amino acids, counting the end cysteine and phenylalanine. This entry keeps only the CDR3 DNA: 45 bases, framed from base 1. Note on this clonotype: What antigen it recognizes has not been identified. Base quality data are lacking; no much larger clone is found one base away.

Library construction relied on 5' RACE. The sample was run on a NextSeq 500. Unique molecular identifiers were attached to individual cDNA molecules in the TCR library protocol so that sequencing error and PCR bias could be corrected. Sequencing covered both TCR alpha and beta chains, and within each sample the abundances of alpha and beta sequences were tightly co-correlated. Per the original workflow: Decombinator V4 was used to annotate the V gene, J gene and CDR3 of the TCR sequences. Expanded TCRs were defined as changing significantly between any two time points under a Poisson model with p below 0.0001. TCR abundances were normalised to the total number of TCRs sequenced in each sample and reported as counts per million. MAIT TCRs were defined by TRAV1-2 paired with TRAJ12, TRAJ20 or TRAJ33, and iNKT TCRs by TRAV10 paired with TRAJ18. VDJdb, accessed 1 November 2021, was searched for CMV, EBV and SARS-CoV-2 annotated TCRs, with TCRs annotated for multiple antigens excluded. The public reads were quality trimmed at Q25 with fastp and then assembled into clones with MiXCR by TCRdb, keeping productive beta chains. Each CDR3 protein appears once, grouped with its most common genes and DNA. The V and J calls were not made by the authors but by TCRdb's processing. Within this sample are tens of thousands of distinct CDR3 sequences, with roughly 12% of them counted one time only. The top ten constitute 1.3% to 1.5% of the sample.

A case-control design nested within a healthcare worker cohort in London, UK, was used, with weekly nasopharyngeal swab PCR tests and blood sampling performed. Between 23 and 31 March 2020, the week of the UK lockdown, healthcare workers were enrolled and then followed up weekly for as long as 16 weeks. Points the paper makes about the study in general: VDJdb matching was skewed toward anti-spike CD8 responses and likely underestimated virus-specific expansions, missing private and CD4 specificities.

This material consisted of whole blood, taken at baseline. The receptor chain draws on TRBV27 and TRBJ1-5; 9 nucleotides in the junction match TRBD1. The origin of this receptor is an adult who was a healthcare worker with PCR-confirmed SARS-CoV-2 infection or an uninfected control (not recorded which). The CDR3 corresponds to CASSKQGASNQPQHF. The DNA sequence follows: TGTGCCAGCAGCAAACAGGGGGCGTCCAATCAGCCCCAGCATTTT.